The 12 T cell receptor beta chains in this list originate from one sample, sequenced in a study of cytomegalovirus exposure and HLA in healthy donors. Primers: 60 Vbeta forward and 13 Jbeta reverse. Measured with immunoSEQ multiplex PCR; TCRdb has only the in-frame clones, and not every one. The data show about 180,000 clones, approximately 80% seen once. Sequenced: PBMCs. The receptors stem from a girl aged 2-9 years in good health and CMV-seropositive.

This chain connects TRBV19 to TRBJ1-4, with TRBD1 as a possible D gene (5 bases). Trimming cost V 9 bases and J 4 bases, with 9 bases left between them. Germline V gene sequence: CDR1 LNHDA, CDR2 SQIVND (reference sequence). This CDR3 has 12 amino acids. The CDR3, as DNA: TGTGCCAGCGGACAAAGTAATGAAAAACTGTTTTTT. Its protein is CASGQSNEKLFF.

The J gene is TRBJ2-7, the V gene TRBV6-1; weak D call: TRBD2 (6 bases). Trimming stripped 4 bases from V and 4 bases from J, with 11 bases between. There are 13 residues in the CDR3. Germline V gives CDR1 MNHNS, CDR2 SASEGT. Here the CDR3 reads CASSGGLGYEQYF. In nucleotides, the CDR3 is TGTGCCAGCAGTGGGGGACTGGGGTACGAGCAGTACTTC.

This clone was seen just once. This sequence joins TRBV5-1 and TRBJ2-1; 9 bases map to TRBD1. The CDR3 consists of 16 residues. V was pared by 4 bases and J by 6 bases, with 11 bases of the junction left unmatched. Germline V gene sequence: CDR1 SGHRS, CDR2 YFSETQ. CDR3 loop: CASSHNPGQGFNEQFF. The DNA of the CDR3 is TGCGCCAGCAGCCACAATCCGGGACAGGGCTTCAATGAGCAGTTCTTC.

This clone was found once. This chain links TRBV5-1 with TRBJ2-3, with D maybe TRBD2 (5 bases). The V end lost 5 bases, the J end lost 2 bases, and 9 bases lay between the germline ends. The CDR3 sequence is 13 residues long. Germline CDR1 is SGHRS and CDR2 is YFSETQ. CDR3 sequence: CASSGGYTDTQYF. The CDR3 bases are TGCGCCAGCAGTGGCGGGTACACAGATACGCAGTATTTT.

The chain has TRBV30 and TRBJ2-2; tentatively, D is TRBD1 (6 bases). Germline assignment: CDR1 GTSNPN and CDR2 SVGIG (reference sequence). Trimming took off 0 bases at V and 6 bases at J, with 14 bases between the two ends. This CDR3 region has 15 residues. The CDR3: CAWSVSAGVAGELFF. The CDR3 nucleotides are TGTGCCTGGAGTGTATCAGCAGGGGTTGCCGGGGAGCTGTTTTTT.

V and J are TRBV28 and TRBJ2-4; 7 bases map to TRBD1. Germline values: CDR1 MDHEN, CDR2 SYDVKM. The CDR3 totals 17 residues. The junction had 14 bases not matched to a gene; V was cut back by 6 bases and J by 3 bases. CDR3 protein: CASSSRVDRVVKNIQYF. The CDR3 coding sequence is TGTGCCAGCAGCTCCCGCGTCGACAGGGTGGTCAAAAACATTCAGTACTTC.

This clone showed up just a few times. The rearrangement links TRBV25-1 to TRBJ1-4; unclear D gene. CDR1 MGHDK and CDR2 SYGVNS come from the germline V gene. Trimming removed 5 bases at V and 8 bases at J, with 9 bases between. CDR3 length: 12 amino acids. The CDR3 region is CASSISLEKLFF. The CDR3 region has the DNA TGTGCCAGCAGTATTTCGTTGGAAAAACTGTTTTTT.

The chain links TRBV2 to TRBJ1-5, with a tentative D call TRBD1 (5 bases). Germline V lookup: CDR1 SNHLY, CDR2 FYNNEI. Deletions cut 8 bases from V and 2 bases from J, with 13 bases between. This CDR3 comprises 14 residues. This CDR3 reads CASAGGLGNQPQHF. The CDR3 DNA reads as TGTGCCAGCGCGGGGGGTCTGGGCAATCAGCCCCAGCATTTT.

In DNA form, the CDR3 reads TGCGCCAGCAGCCAAGATCCTCGGGGGAAGGTCTCCTACAATGAGCAGTTCTTC. Amino acid sequence: CASSQDPRGKVSYNEQFF. The genes are TRBV4-1 and TRBJ2-1; D is possibly TRBD2 (6 bases). V lost 0 bases, J lost 0 bases, and 15 bases lay in between. From germline, CDR1 is MGHRA and CDR2 YSYEKL. The CDR3 runs 18 residues.

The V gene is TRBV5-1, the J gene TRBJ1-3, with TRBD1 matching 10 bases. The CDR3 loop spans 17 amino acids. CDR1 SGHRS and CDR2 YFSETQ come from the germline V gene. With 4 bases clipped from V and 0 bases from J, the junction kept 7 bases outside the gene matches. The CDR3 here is CASSRFGTGVSGNTIYF. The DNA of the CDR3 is TGCGCCAGCAGCCGTTTTGGGACAGGGGTCTCTGGAAACACCATATATTTT.

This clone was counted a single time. The CDR3 DNA reads TGTGCCACCGCTGGGGCCTCGGGTATGGGAAACACCATATATTTT. Protein: CATAGASGMGNTIYF. The chain carries TRBV6-6 and TRBJ1-3, with D tentatively TRBD1 (5 bases). V lost 10 bases to trimming and J lost 4 bases, with 20 bases between them. The CDR3 is 15 residues long. Per germline, CDR1 MNHNY and CDR2 SVGAGI (reference sequence).

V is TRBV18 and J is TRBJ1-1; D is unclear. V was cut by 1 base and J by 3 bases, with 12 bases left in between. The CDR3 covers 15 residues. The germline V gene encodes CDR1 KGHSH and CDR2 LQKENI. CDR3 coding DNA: TGTGCCAGCTCACCACAGTGGAGGCTGGACACTGAAGCTTTCTTT. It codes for CASSPQWRLDTEAFF.